The clone carrying this T cell receptor beta chain was counted a few times. Its target is unknown. These data originate in a study of identical twins. General observations from the study: Modelling approaches yielded underestimates of out-of-frame TCR alpha sharing between monozygotic twins.

The junction had 4 bases not matched to a gene; V was cut back by 8 bases and J by 4 bases. Germline CDR1 reads ENHRY; CDR2 reads SYGVKD. The CDR3 has 13 amino acids. TCRdb independently ran MiXCR on the 5' RACE reads; one entry per CDR3 protein. The sample has hundreds of thousands of distinct CDR3 sequences; approximately 13% are singletons. This sample was shared with a second study, whose subject was yellow fever vaccine responses in identical twins.

The receptor was derived from a woman between 18 and 29 years old in good health. The genes are TRBV10-3 and TRBJ2-5; 10 nucleotides match TRBD1. Sequenced sample: CD8+ T cells sorted from blood. As DNA, the CDR3 is TGTGCCATCGGGACAGGGGTTTTAGAGACCCAGTACTTC. Translating gives CAIGTGVLETQYF.